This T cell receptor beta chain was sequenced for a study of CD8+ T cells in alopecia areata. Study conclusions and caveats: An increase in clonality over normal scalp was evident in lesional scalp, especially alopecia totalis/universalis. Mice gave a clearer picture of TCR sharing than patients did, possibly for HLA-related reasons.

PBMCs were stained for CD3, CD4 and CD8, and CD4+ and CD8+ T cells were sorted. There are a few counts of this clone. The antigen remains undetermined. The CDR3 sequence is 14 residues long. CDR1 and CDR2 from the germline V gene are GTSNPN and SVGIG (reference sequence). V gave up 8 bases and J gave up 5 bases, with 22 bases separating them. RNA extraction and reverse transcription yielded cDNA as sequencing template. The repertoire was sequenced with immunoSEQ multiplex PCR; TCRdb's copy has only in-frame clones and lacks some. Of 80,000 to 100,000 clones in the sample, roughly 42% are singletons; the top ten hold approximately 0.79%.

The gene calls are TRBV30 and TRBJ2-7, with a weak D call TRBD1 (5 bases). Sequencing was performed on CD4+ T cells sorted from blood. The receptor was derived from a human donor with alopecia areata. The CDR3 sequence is CAGAPSGIGNEQYF. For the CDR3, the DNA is TGTGCCGGAGCCCCCTCAGGGATTGGGAACGAGCAGTACTTC. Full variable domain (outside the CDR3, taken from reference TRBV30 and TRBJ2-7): SQTIHQWPATLVQPVGSPLSLECTVEGTSNPNLYWYRQAAGRGLQLLFYSVGIGQISSEVPQNLSASRPQDRQFILSSKKLLLSDSGFYLCAGAPSGIGNEQYFGPGTRLTVT.